The present TCR beta chain was sequenced within a study of T cell responses to AZD1222 COVID-19 vaccine. The study's findings and limits: Close to half of spike-specific TCRs reportedly recognize unmutated variant regions. Without day 14 samples, only post-peak T cell repertoires were studied.

Generated by immunoSEQ multiplex PCR, the TCRdb table keeps only in-frame clones and is missing some. The sample consists of around 75,000 clones, roughly 88% of them appearing once. In regard to this clone: Its target is not known.

The germline CDR1 and CDR2 sequences are LNHDA and SQIVND (reference sequence). The ends lost 9 bases at V and 1 base at J; junction bases unmatched: 5. This CDR3 has 13 residues. The specimen was peripheral blood, collected 28 days after the second dose of the MenACWY control vaccine. V usage is TRBV19 and J usage is TRBJ1-2, with TRBD1 matching over 7 bases. This TCR came from an adult who received the MenACWY meningococcal vaccine as a control. The CDR3 protein is CASRDSRNYGYTF. The CDR3 DNA follows: TGTGCCAGCCGGGACAGCCGTAACTATGGCTACACCTTC.